Below, one TCR beta chain is given with its context. Its antigen is undetermined. The sample belongs to a study of T cell repertoires in cytomegalovirus infection. Background on the study: CMV epitopes used comprised recently identified HLA-C-restricted ones and well-studied HLA-B-restricted ones. Public TCR beta signatures were indicative of both CMV infection and a matching HLA type.

TCRdb reprocessed the reads via MiXCR and lists one record per CDR3 protein. The table has hundreds of thousands of distinct CDR3 sequences, roughly 33% seen once. Study outcomes and limitations: Clonotype analysis showed dominance of the ex vivo response by HLA-C-restricted CMV-specific TCR beta clonotypes. Individuals carrying CMV plus the relevant HLA were identified by cumulative frequency of public TCR beta families.

Germline V gene sequence: CDR1 SGHVS, CDR2 FQNEAQ. Deletions cut 5 bases from V and 6 bases from J, with 17 bases between. This CDR3 has 14 residues. The TCR originated in a human donor in good health (CMV status not recorded). Some clones in this sample may be carry-over from other donors' samples. The sample in question was cultured PBMCs, obtained from culture after CMV antigen stimulation. This chain uses TRBV7-8 with TRBJ2-7; D might be TRBD2 (7 bases). The CDR3 DNA reads TGTGCCAGCAGCGCAGAGGGGGGGGCAGTCGAGCAGTACTTC. Protein sequence: CASSAEGGAVEQYF.